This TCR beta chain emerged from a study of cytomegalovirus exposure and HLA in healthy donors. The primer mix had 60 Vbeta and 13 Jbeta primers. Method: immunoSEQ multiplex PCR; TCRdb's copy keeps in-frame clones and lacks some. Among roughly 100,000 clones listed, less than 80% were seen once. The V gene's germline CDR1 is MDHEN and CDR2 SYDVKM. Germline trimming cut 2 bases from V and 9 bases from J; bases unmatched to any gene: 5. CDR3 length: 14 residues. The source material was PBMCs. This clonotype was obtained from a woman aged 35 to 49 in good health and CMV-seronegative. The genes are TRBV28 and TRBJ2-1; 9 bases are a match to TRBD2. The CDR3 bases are TGTGCCAGCAGTTTACGGGCGGGAGGGCGTGAGCAGTTCTTC. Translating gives CASSLRAGGREQFF.